This T cell receptor beta chain was documented in a study of shared T cell receptors in the human thymus. The CDR3 is made up of 15 amino acids. V was shortened by 2 bases and J by 3 bases, with 11 bases between the two germline ends. CDR1 is WSHSY, CDR2 SAAADI, per germline. In its sample, this clone was seen a few times. TCRdb's copy holds only in-frame clones and misses some; the assay was immunoSEQ multiplex PCR. This table has hundreds of thousands of clones, approximately 95% appearing once. This TCR derives from a human donor. The rearrangement links TRBV10-2 to TRBJ1-5; D unclear. Sequencing used thymocytes. The CDR3 here is CASSERSDSNQPQHF. CDR3 coding DNA: TGCGCCAGCAGTGAGCGAAGTGACTCCAATCAGCCCCAGCATTTT.